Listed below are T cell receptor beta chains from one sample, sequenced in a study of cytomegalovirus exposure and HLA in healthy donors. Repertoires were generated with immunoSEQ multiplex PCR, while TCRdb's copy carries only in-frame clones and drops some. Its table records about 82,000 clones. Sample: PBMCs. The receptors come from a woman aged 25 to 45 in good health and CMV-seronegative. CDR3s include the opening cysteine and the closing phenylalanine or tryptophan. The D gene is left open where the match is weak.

CDR3 protein: CASSLLFNRGRDEQYF
CDR3 DNA: TGCGCCAGCAGCCTTCTGTTTAACAGGGGCCGCGACGAGCAGTACTTC
V gene: TRBV4-1
J gene: TRBJ2-7
D gene: TRBD1

CDR3 protein: CASSLWGPSGNTIYF
CDR3 DNA: TGTGCCAGCAGCCTCTGGGGCCCCTCTGGAAACACCATATATTTT
V gene: TRBV7-2
J gene: TRBJ1-3
D gene: .

CDR3 protein: CASSLGGGISYNEQFF
CDR3 DNA: TGTGCCAGCAGCTTGGGTGGGGGGATATCCTACAATGAGCAGTTCTTC
V gene: TRBV5-4
J gene: TRBJ2-1
D gene: .

CDR3 protein: CASTSSYEQYF
CDR3 DNA: TGTGCCAGCACCTCCTCCTACGAGCAGTACTTC
V gene: TRBV25-1
J gene: TRBJ2-7
D gene: .

CDR3 protein: CASSAGVRENEQFF
CDR3 DNA: TGTGCCAGCAGCGCCGGGGTCCGTGAGAATGAGCAGTTCTTC
V gene: TRBV7-9
J gene: TRBJ2-1
D gene: .

CDR3 protein: CASSAQPPLGQARSGYTF
CDR3 DNA: TGTGCCAGCAGCGCCCAACCTCCTCTTGGACAGGCCAGGAGTGGCTACACCTTC
V gene: TRBV7-2
J gene: TRBJ1-2
D gene: TRBD1

CDR3 protein: CASSLYRDPPGNTIYF
CDR3 DNA: TGTGCCAGCAGCCTATACAGGGACCCTCCTGGAAACACCATATATTTT
V gene: TRBV7-2
J gene: TRBJ1-3
D gene: .

CDR3 protein: CATQGGYGYTF
CDR3 DNA: TGTGCCACCCAGGGTGGCTATGGCTACACCTTC
V gene: TRBV6-6
J gene: TRBJ1-2
D gene: .

CDR3 protein: CASSPITGGGELFF
CDR3 DNA: TGTGCCAGCAGTCCTATAACTGGTGGCGGGGAGCTGTTTTTT
V gene: TRBV6-5
J gene: TRBJ2-2
D gene: .

CDR3 protein: CASSSQGGAEAFF
CDR3 DNA: TGCGCCAGCAGCTCTCAGGGTGGGGCTGAAGCTTTCTTT
V gene: TRBV5-1
J gene: TRBJ1-1
D gene: .

CDR3 protein: CASSPRQNYNEQFF
CDR3 DNA: TGTGCCAGCTCACCTAGACAGAACTACAATGAGCAGTTCTTC
V gene: TRBV18
J gene: TRBJ2-1
D gene: .

CDR3 protein: CASSYSGGEGYTF
CDR3 DNA: TGTGCCAGCAGTTACTCAGGAGGGGAAGGCTACACCTTC
V gene: TRBV6-5
J gene: TRBJ1-2
D gene: .

CDR3 protein: CASSPIQGVLRGNEQFF
CDR3 DNA: TGTGCCAGCTCACCCATCCAGGGGGTTCTAAGAGGCAATGAGCAGTTCTTC
V gene: TRBV18
J gene: TRBJ2-1
D gene: TRBD1

CDR3 protein: CASSLYGGSYNEQFF
CDR3 DNA: TGTGCCAGCAGTTTGTACGGGGGCTCCTACAATGAGCAGTTCTTC
V gene: TRBV6-5
J gene: TRBJ2-1
D gene: .

CDR3 protein: CAWSRGLAGSRDGNEQFF
CDR3 DNA: TGTGCCTGGAGTAGGGGACTAGCGGGTTCGAGGGATGGGAATGAGCAGTTCTTC
V gene: TRBV30
J gene: TRBJ2-1
D gene: TRBD2

CDR3 protein: CASSMGQFSNQPQHF
CDR3 DNA: TGTGCCAGTAGTATGGGACAGTTTAGCAATCAGCCCCAGCATTTT
V gene: TRBV19
J gene: TRBJ1-5
D gene: TRBD1

CDR3 protein: CASSLEANYNEQFF
CDR3 DNA: TGCGCCAGCAGCTTGGAAGCTAACTACAATGAGCAGTTCTTC
V gene: TRBV5-1
J gene: TRBJ2-1
D gene: .

CDR3 protein: CATSRDRSGGPDTQYF
CDR3 DNA: TGTGCCACCAGCAGAGATCGTAGCGGGGGCCCAGATACGCAGTATTTT
V gene: TRBV15
J gene: TRBJ2-3
D gene: TRBD2

CDR3 protein: CASSLVTGITGANVLTF
CDR3 DNA: TGTGCCAGCAGCTTGGTTACAGGGATAACTGGGGCCAACGTCCTGACTTTC
V gene: TRBV5-6
J gene: TRBJ2-6
D gene: .

CDR3 protein: CASSLDSTSGNYEQYF
CDR3 DNA: TGCGCCAGCAGCTTGGATTCAACTAGCGGAAATTACGAGCAGTACTTC
V gene: TRBV5-1
J gene: TRBJ2-7
D gene: TRBD2

CDR3 protein: CASSPGQGLRTEAFF
CDR3 DNA: TGCGCCAGCAGCCCCGGACAGGGACTTAGGACTGAAGCTTTCTTT
V gene: TRBV5-1
J gene: TRBJ1-1
D gene: TRBD1

CDR3 protein: CASSEGRPDRTIVGYEQYF
CDR3 DNA: TGTGCCAGCAGTGAAGGCCGGCCGGACAGGACTATTGTGGGGTACGAGCAGTACTTC
V gene: TRBV2
J gene: TRBJ2-7
D gene: .

CDR3 protein: CAISEVRDTEAFF
CDR3 DNA: TGTGCCATCAGCGAAGTGAGGGACACTGAAGCTTTCTTT
V gene: TRBV10-3
J gene: TRBJ1-1
D gene: .

CDR3 protein: CASKGGGSNQPQHF
CDR3 DNA: TGTGCCAGCAAGGGGGGGGGAAGCAATCAGCCCCAGCATTTT
V gene: TRBV6-1
J gene: TRBJ1-5
D gene: .

CDR3 protein: CASSGAGRETQYF
CDR3 DNA: TGTGCCAGCAGTGGGGCGGGTCGGGAGACCCAGTACTTC
V gene: TRBV6-1
J gene: TRBJ2-5
D gene: .

CDR3 protein: CATSMGVNSPLHF
CDR3 DNA: TGTGCCACCTCGATGGGCGTAAATTCACCCCTCCACTTT
V gene: TRBV6-1
J gene: TRBJ1-6
D gene: .

CDR3 protein: CASTSGLWTEAFF
CDR3 DNA: TGTGCCAGTACAAGCGGGCTGTGGACTGAAGCTTTCTTT
V gene: TRBV19
J gene: TRBJ1-1
D gene: .

CDR3 protein: CAWSRGTSGGPSTDTQYF
CDR3 DNA: TGTGCCTGGAGTAGGGGGACTAGCGGGGGGCCTAGCACAGATACGCAGTATTTT
V gene: TRBV30
J gene: TRBJ2-3
D gene: TRBD2

CDR3 protein: CASSEGAHSSYEQYF
CDR3 DNA: TGTGCCAGCAGCGAGGGGGCTCACAGCTCCTACGAGCAGTACTTC
V gene: TRBV2
J gene: TRBJ2-7
D gene: TRBD1

CDR3 protein: CASGDQTPGIQYF
CDR3 DNA: TGTGCCAGTGGAGACCAAACCCCAGGGATTCAGTACTTC
V gene: TRBV19
J gene: TRBJ2-4
D gene: .

CDR3 protein: CATSRSVPGGPLHF
CDR3 DNA: TGCGCCACCAGCCGTTCCGTTCCGGGGGGACCCCTCCACTTT
V gene: TRBV10-2
J gene: TRBJ1-6
D gene: .

CDR3 protein: CASSSQQGNEKLFF
CDR3 DNA: TGTGCCAGCAGTTCGCAACAGGGGAATGAAAAACTGTTTTTT
V gene: TRBV27
J gene: TRBJ1-4
D gene: TRBD1

CDR3 protein: CASSYSTGTNTEAFF
CDR3 DNA: TGTGCCAGCAGTTACTCGACAGGGACGAACACTGAAGCTTTCTTT
V gene: TRBV6-6
J gene: TRBJ1-1
D gene: TRBD1

CDR3 protein: CASSIGQGDTDTQYF
CDR3 DNA: TGCGCCAGCAGTATCGGACAGGGAGACACAGATACGCAGTATTTT
V gene: TRBV10-1
J gene: TRBJ2-3
D gene: TRBD1

CDR3 protein: CAWSVEAAEQYF
CDR3 DNA: TGTGCCTGGAGTGTAGAGGCAGCCGAGCAGTACTTC
V gene: TRBV30
J gene: TRBJ2-7
D gene: .

CDR3 protein: CASSWTGNSYEQYF
CDR3 DNA: TGCGCCAGCAGCTGGACAGGGAACTCCTACGAGCAGTACTTC
V gene: TRBV5-1
J gene: TRBJ2-7
D gene: TRBD1

CDR3 protein: CASSLYGETEAFF
CDR3 DNA: TGTGCCAGCAGTCTTTACGGGGAAACTGAAGCTTTCTTT
V gene: TRBV6-1
J gene: TRBJ1-1
D gene: .

CDR3 protein: CASSHDRVYGYTF
CDR3 DNA: TGTGCCAGCAGCCACGACAGGGTCTATGGCTACACCTTC
V gene: TRBV28
J gene: TRBJ1-2
D gene: TRBD1

CDR3 protein: CASSQGQGYGYTF
CDR3 DNA: TGCGCCAGCAGCCAAGGACAGGGCTATGGCTACACCTTC
V gene: TRBV5-1
J gene: TRBJ1-2
D gene: TRBD1

CDR3 protein: CASSSGLALEQYF
CDR3 DNA: TGTGCCAGCAGCTCCGGACTAGCTCTCGAGCAGTACTTC
V gene: TRBV7-8
J gene: TRBJ2-7
D gene: TRBD2

CDR3 protein: CAWRGQGYSEQFF
CDR3 DNA: TGTGCCTGGCGAGGGCAGGGGTATAGTGAGCAGTTCTTC
V gene: TRBV30
J gene: TRBJ2-1
D gene: .

CDR3 protein: CSVEGDRSGYTF
CDR3 DNA: TGCAGCGTTGAAGGGGACAGAAGTGGCTACACCTTC
V gene: TRBV29-1
J gene: TRBJ1-2
D gene: TRBD1

CDR3 protein: CASTKRDTYEQYF
CDR3 DNA: TGTGCCTCCACAAAGAGGGACACCTACGAGCAGTACTTC
V gene: TRBV30
J gene: TRBJ2-7
D gene: .